One T cell receptor beta chain is described in this entry. Its target is not known. The data were obtained in a study of CD8+ T cells in alopecia areata. Study observations and caveats: Possibly because of HLA-related factors, TCR sharing was less clear across patients than in mice.

The V and J ends lost 4 bases and 1 base respectively, with 14 bases between them. The germline V gene has CDR1 SGHVS and CDR2 FQNEAQ. This CDR3 contains 16 residues. Extracted RNA was reverse transcribed, and the resulting cDNA served as sequencing template. The repertoire was sequenced with immunoSEQ multiplex PCR; TCRdb's copy has only in-frame clones and lacks some. The sample has 130,000 or so clones, around 50% seen once; the top ten hold more than 9%. The genes are TRBV7-8 and TRBJ2-1, with unresolved D. This clonotype originated in a human donor with alopecia areata. Sequences were obtained from NKG2D-low CD8+ T cells sorted from blood. The CDR3 loop reads CASSSEAQRSYNEQFF. As DNA, the CDR3 is TGTGCCAGCAGCTCGGAAGCCCAACGTTCCTACAATGAGCAGTTCTTC. The variable domain in full, completed from reference TRBV7-8 and TRBJ2-1, reads GAGVSQSPRYKVAKRGQDVALRCDPISGHVSLFWYQQALGQGPEFLTYFQNEAQLDKSGLPSDRFFAERPEGSVSTLKIQRTQQEDSAVYLCASSSEAQRSYNEQFFGPGTRLTVL.